This record looks at one T cell receptor (beta chain) sequence and its context. The antigen is unknown. This sample was included in a study of cytomegalovirus exposure and HLA in healthy donors. Overall study findings and caveats: HLA allele associations emerged for roughly 16,000 TCR beta sequences in a later analysis, at 0.05 false discovery rate. In a later analysis, donors in an Asian-associated ancestry cluster reportedly had fewer N-insertions in productive TCRs than the cohort mean. TCR beta V- and J-gene trimming, according to a later analysis, was linked to a missense DCLRE1C variant.

The PCR contained 60 Vbeta and 13 Jbeta primers. Here immunoSEQ multiplex PCR was the method, and the copy in TCRdb shows in-frame clones only, minus some. The data show about 190,000 clones, 70% to 75% seen once. There are 14 residues in the CDR3. Germline V gene lookup returns CDR1 SGHRS and CDR2 YFSETQ. J lost 6 bases, V lost 8 bases, and 13 bases had no gene match. The gene calls are TRBV5-1 and TRBJ1-2; 7 nucleotides line up with TRBD1. The source of this sequence is a man aged 25-45 years in good health and CMV-seropositive. Material: PBMCs. CDR3 DNA sequence: TGCGCCAGGTGGGCAGGGGGGACTGGTCATGGCTACACCTTC. It is translated as CARWAGGTGHGYTF.